This is a list of T cell receptor beta chains from one sample in a study of shared T cell receptors in the human thymus. Method: immunoSEQ multiplex PCR; TCRdb's copy keeps in-frame clones and lacks some. The repertoire holds 600,000 to 900,000 clones, with 80% to 90% as singletons. These same data were also listed under a study on human thymus T cells.

The specimen sequenced was thymocytes. All receptors derive from a girl in the first two years of life with a congenital heart defect. Each CDR3 is given with its conserved first and last residue. Each record gives: D gene, clone size, J gene, V gene, CDR3 protein, CDR3 DNA. The D gene is left open where the match is weak. Clone size is given for some rows only: seen once, a few or many times, or a class if the clone is expanded.

d_call: TRBD1
clone_size: .
j_call: TRBJ1-2
v_call: TRBV27
cdr3_aa: CASSFTGTGNGYTF
cdr3_nt: TGTGCCAGCAGTTTCACCGGGACAGGGAATGGCTACACCTTC

d_call: .
clone_size: .
j_call: TRBJ1-6
v_call: TRBV7-9
cdr3_aa: CASSLNSVDSPLHF
cdr3_nt: TGTGCCAGCAGCCTTAACTCCGTGGATTCACCCCTCCACTTT

d_call: .
clone_size: .
j_call: TRBJ2-5
v_call: TRBV7-7
cdr3_aa: CASSPYQGEETQYF
cdr3_nt: TGTGCTAGCAGCCCATACCAAGGGGAAGAGACCCAGTACTTC

d_call: TRBD1
clone_size: .
j_call: TRBJ2-2
v_call: TRBV7-3
cdr3_aa: CASSPGTGDTGELFF
cdr3_nt: TGTGCCAGCAGCCCCGGGACAGGGGACACCGGGGAGCTGTTTTTT

d_call: TRBD2
clone_size: .
j_call: TRBJ2-7
v_call: TRBV19
cdr3_aa: CATKYRGLADYEQYF
cdr3_nt: TGTGCCACCAAATACAGAGGACTAGCGGACTACGAGCAGTACTTC

d_call: .
clone_size: .
j_call: TRBJ2-6
v_call: TRBV5-1
cdr3_aa: CASSPGRQGNSGANVLTF
cdr3_nt: TGCGCCAGCAGCCCGGGGAGGCAGGGCAACTCTGGGGCCAACGTCCTGACTTTC

d_call: .
clone_size: .
j_call: TRBJ2-2
v_call: TRBV4-1
cdr3_aa: CASSRTIEAGELFF
cdr3_nt: TGCGCCAGCAGTCGGACTATCGAGGCCGGGGAGCTGTTTTTT

d_call: .
clone_size: .
j_call: TRBJ2-4
v_call: TRBV19
cdr3_aa: CASSWAAGAKNIQYF
cdr3_nt: TGTGCCAGTAGTTGGGCGGCGGGGGCCAAAAACATTCAGTACTTC

d_call: .
clone_size: .
j_call: TRBJ1-6
v_call: TRBV25-1
cdr3_aa: CASSDHRTVGSPLHF
cdr3_nt: TGTGCCAGCAGTGACCACAGGACGGTGGGTTCACCCCTCCACTTT

d_call: .
clone_size: .
j_call: TRBJ1-1
v_call: TRBV5-1
cdr3_aa: CASSFREADTEAFF
cdr3_nt: TGCGCCAGCAGCTTCAGGGAGGCGGACACTGAAGCTTTCTTT

d_call: TRBD1
clone_size: .
j_call: TRBJ1-4
v_call: TRBV5-1
cdr3_aa: CASSLIKPGGIGEKLFF
cdr3_nt: TGCGCCAGCAGCTTGATCAAGCCAGGGGGCATCGGTGAAAAACTGTTTTTT

d_call: .
clone_size: .
j_call: TRBJ2-5
v_call: TRBV7-9
cdr3_aa: CASSLRWSQETQYF
cdr3_nt: TGTGCCAGCAGCTTACGGTGGTCACAAGAGACCCAGTACTTC

d_call: .
clone_size: .
j_call: TRBJ1-2
v_call: TRBV7-9
cdr3_aa: CASSLAARGPFRSYTF
cdr3_nt: TGTGCCAGCAGCTTAGCAGCAAGGGGTCCCTTTAGGAGCTACACCTTC

d_call: .
clone_size: .
j_call: TRBJ1-1
v_call: TRBV28
cdr3_aa: CASSLSPGGEGTEAFF
cdr3_nt: TGTGCCAGCAGTTTATCCCCGGGGGGCGAGGGCACTGAAGCTTTCTTT

d_call: .
clone_size: .
j_call: TRBJ1-3
v_call: TRBV27
cdr3_aa: CASMFRDTIYF
cdr3_nt: TGTGCCAGCATGTTCAGGGACACCATATATTTT

d_call: TRBD1
clone_size: .
j_call: TRBJ1-2
v_call: TRBV6-4
cdr3_aa: CASSDSRRTGGGYGYTF
cdr3_nt: TGTGCCAGCAGTGACTCGAGGCGGACAGGGGGTGGCTATGGCTACACCTTC

d_call: TRBD2
clone_size: .
j_call: TRBJ2-2
v_call: TRBV4-1
cdr3_aa: CASSQVIVTSGPANTGELFF
cdr3_nt: TGCGCCAGCAGCCAAGTGATAGTGACTAGCGGGCCCGCGAACACCGGGGAGCTGTTTTTT

d_call: TRBD2
clone_size: few
j_call: TRBJ2-3
v_call: TRBV27
cdr3_aa: CASRKWGLAGGNTDTQYF
cdr3_nt: TGTGCCAGCAGGAAATGGGGCCTAGCGGGGGGCAACACAGATACGCAGTATTTT

d_call: TRBD2
clone_size: .
j_call: TRBJ2-1
v_call: TRBV6-1
cdr3_aa: CASTERGGGNEQFF
cdr3_nt: TGTGCCAGCACGGAGCGGGGGGGCGGGAATGAGCAGTTCTTC

d_call: TRBD1
clone_size: .
j_call: TRBJ1-6
v_call: TRBV6-5
cdr3_aa: CASSYSKQGGRSPLHF
cdr3_nt: TGTGCCAGCAGTTACTCGAAACAGGGGGGGAGGTCACCCCTCCACTTT